A single sample is the source of the 2 T cell receptor beta chains below, sequenced in a study of cytomegalovirus exposure and HLA in healthy donors. The PCR ran on 60 Vbeta and 13 Jbeta primers. Here immunoSEQ multiplex PCR was the method, and the copy in TCRdb shows in-frame clones only, minus some. The sample has some 120,000 clones, about 86% seen once; the top ten hold about 3.8%. The sample comprised PBMCs. These receptors were collected from a woman aged 25-40 years in good health and CMV-seronegative.

The genes are TRBV28 and TRBJ1-1; TRBD1 matches at 9 bases. The CDR3 consists of 14 residues. Germline trimming cut 6 bases from V and 4 bases from J; bases unmatched to any gene: 6. Germline V CDR1 and CDR2: MDHEN, SYDVKM. The CDR3 sequence: CASSGDRESTEAFF. CDR3 sequence (DNA): TGTGCCAGCAGCGGGGACAGGGAAAGCACTGAAGCTTTCTTT.

The chain uses TRBV18 and TRBJ2-7; D is unclear. The CDR3 runs 14 residues. V was clipped by 5 bases and J by 0 bases, with 11 bases between them. Per the germline V gene, CDR1 is KGHSH and CDR2 is LQKENI. The CDR3 loop is CASSSAGYSYEQYF. DNA for the CDR3: TGTGCCAGCTCATCCGCAGGATACTCCTACGAGCAGTACTTC.